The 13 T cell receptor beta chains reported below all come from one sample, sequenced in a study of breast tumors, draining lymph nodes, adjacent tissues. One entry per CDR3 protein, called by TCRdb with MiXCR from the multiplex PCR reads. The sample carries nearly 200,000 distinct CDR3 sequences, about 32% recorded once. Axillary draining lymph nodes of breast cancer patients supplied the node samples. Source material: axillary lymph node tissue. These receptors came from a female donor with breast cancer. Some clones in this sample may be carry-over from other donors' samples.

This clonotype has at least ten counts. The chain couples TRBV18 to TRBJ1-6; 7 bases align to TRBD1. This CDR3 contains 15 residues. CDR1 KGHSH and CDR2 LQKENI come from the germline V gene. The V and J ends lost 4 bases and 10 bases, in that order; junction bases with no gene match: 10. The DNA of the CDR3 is TGTGCCAGCTCACTTGACAGGGTTGGAAGCTCACCCCTCCACTTT. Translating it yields CASSLDRVGSSPLHF. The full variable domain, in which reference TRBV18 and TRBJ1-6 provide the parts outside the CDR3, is NAGVMQNPRHLVRRRGQEARLRCSPMKGHSHVYWYRQLPEEGLKFMVYLQKENIIDESGMPKERFSAEFPKEGPSILRIQQVVRGDSAAYFCASSLDRVGSSPLHFGNGTRLTVT.

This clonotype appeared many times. The CDR3 sequence: CASMGGTVSSPLHF. In nucleotides, the CDR3 is TGTGCCAGCATGGGAGGGACAGTTAGTTCACCCCTCCACTTT. The J gene is TRBJ1-6, the V gene TRBV6-6; 7 bases align to TRBD1. CDR3 length equals 14 residues. In germline, CDR1 is MNHNY, CDR2 SVGAGI (reference sequence). Losses at the gene ends were 7 bases for V and 9 bases for J; bases not matched to a gene: 9.

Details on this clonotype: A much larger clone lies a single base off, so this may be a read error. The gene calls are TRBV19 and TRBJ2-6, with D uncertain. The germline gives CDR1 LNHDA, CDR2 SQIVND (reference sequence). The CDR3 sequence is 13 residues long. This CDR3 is CASGIPGANVLTF. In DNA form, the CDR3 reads TGTGCCAGTGGTATTCCGGGGGCCAACGTCCTGACTTTC. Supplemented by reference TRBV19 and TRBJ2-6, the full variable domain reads DGGITQSPKYLFRKEGQNVTLSCEQNLNHDAMYWYRQDPGQGLRLIYYSQIVNDFQKGDIAEGYSVSREKKESFPLTVTSAQKNPTAFYLCASGIPGANVLTFGAGSRLTVL.

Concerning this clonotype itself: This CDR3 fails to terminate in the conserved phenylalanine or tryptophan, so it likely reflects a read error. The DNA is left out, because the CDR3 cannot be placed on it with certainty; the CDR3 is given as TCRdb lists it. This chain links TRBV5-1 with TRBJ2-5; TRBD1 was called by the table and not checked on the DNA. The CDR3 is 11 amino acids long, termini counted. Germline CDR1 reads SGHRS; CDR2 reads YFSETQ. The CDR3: CASSLVGTGNT.

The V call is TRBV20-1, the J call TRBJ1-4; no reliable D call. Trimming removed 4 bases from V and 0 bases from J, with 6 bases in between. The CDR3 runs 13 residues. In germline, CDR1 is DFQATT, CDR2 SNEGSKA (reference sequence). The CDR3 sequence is CSATRTTNEKLFF. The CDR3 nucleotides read TGCAGTGCTACCAGAACAACTAATGAAAAACTGTTTTTT.

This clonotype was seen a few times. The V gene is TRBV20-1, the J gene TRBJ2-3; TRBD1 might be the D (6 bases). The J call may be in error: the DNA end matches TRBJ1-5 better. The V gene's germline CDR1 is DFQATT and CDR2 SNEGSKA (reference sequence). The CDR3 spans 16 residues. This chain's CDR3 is CSARGLAGGRTDTQHF. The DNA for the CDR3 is TGCAGTGCTAGAGGCCTAGCGGGGGGGCGCACAGATACGCAGCATTTT.

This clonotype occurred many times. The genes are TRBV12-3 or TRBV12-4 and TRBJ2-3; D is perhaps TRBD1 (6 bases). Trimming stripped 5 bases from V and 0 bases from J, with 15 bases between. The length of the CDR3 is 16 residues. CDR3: CASSPLWQGSTDTQYF. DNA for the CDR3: TGTGCCAGCAGTCCCCTTTGGCAGGGGAGCACAGATACGCAGTATTTT.

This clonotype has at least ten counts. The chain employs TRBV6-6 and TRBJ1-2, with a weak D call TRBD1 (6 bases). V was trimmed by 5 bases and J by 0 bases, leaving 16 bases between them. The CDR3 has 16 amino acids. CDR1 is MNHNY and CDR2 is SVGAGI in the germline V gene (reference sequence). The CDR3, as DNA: TGTGCCAGCAGTCCCCCCCAGGGGCCAGCTAACTATGGCTACACCTTC. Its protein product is CASSPPQGPANYGYTF.

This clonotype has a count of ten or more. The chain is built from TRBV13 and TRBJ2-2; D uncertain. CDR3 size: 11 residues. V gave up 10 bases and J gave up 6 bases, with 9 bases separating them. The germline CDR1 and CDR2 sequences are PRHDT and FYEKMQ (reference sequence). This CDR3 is CAIDRPGELFF. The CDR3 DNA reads TGTGCCATAGACCGGCCCGGGGAGCTGTTTTTT.

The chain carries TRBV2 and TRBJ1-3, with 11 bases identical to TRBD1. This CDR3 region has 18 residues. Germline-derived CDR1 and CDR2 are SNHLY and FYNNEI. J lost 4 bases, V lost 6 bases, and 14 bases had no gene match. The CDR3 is CASRGTGGTSSGGNTIYF. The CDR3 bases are TGTGCCAGCAGGGGGACAGGGGGTACCTCTTCGGGGGGAAACACCATATATTTT.

The CDR3, as DNA: TGTGCCAGTAGTACGGGACAGGGGGGGGAAAAACTGTTTTTT. This gives the protein CASSTGQGGEKLFF. The chain is built from TRBV19 and TRBJ1-4, with 11 bases matching TRBD1. Germline V lookup: CDR1 LNHDA, CDR2 SQIVND (reference sequence). This CDR3 is 14 amino acids long. V lost 4 bases and J lost 8; bases outside the gene matches: 3.

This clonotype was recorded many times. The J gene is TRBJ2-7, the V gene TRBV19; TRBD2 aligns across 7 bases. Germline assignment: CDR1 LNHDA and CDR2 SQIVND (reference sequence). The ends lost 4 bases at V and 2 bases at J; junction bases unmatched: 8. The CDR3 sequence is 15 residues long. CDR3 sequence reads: CASSRYSGSTYEQYF. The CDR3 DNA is TGTGCCAGTAGTAGGTATAGCGGGTCTACCTACGAGCAGTACTTC. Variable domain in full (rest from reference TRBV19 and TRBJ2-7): DGGITQSPKYLFRKEGQNVTLSCEQNLNHDAMYWYRQDPGQGLRLIYYSQIVNDFQKGDIAEGYSVSREKKESFPLTVTSAQKNPTAFYLCASSRYSGSTYEQYFGPGTRLTVT.

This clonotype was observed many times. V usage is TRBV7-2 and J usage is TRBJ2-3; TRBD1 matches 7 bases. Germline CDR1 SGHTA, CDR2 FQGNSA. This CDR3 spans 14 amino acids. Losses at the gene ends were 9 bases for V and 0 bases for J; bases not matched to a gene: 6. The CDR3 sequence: CASTPGQSTDTQYF. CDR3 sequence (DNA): TGTGCCAGTACCCCGGGACAGAGCACAGATACGCAGTATTTT.